The clone carrying this TCR beta chain was seen once. Its antigen remains unknown. This entry comes from a study of cytomegalovirus exposure and HLA in healthy donors. Sequenced by immunoSEQ multiplex PCR; TCRdb stores in-frame clones only, minus some. The table lists 150,000 to 200,000 clones, roughly nine tenths of them singletons. Points from the study as a whole: Specificity for CMV antigens was confirmed in vitro for three of the CMV-associated chains. Across donors, most TCRs were seen rarely, yet some public ones were widespread. TCR beta chains numbering roughly 150 were designated cytomegalovirus-associated.

The CDR3 runs 16 residues. J lost 6 bases, V lost 5 bases, and 11 bases had no gene match. Germline assignment: CDR1 SGHDN and CDR2 FVKESK. The donors were in the roughly 120-subject validation cohort, distinct from the approximately 730-subject first cohort. J is TRBJ2-2 and V is TRBV14, with 8 bases that match TRBD2. The sequencing input was PBMCs. The sequence came from a man younger than 35 in good health and CMV-seropositive. DNA of the CDR3: TGTGCCAGCAGCGGCCCAAGCGGGAGTTGGTCCGGGGAGCTGTTTTTT. Translated: CASSGPSGSWSGELFF.